This T cell receptor (beta chain) was obtained from a study of blood T cell repertoires in COVID-19 (TCRdb year 2020). About the full investigation: The collaborator samples originated in the United States, Italy and Spain and spanned the acute and convalescent phases of COVID-19. The prospective study material was composed of cDNA or gDNA derived from T cells, B-cell-depleted T cells, or PBMCs. Subjects who had been exposed to COVID-19, were actively infected with it, or had recovered from it provided the deeply sampled blood TCRbeta repertoires that made up the dataset. The repertoires were released in a freely available public database meant as a resource for research on the immune response to SARS-CoV-2. The samples were drawn from two sources: the first 160 participants of the ongoing ImmuneRACE study, and 1,200 or so subjects contributed by 6 global collaborators. The sample metadata nearly always contained a de-identified subject ID, COVID-19 status, age in years and sex. HLA class I and class II types, where available, came from metadata supplied by the sample provider rather than from assay-based typing. What the work shows at the level of the full study, not this receptor alone: Clinical and demographic metadata were provided uncurated, with the amount varying by source and participant.

The immunoSEQ Assay, a bias-controlled multiplex PCR, was used to amplify TCRbeta CDR3 regions from genomic DNA. The paper's data handling went like this. Nucleated cell counts per sample were estimated from amplification of reference gene primers within the assay. To quantify the absolute abundance of each unique TCRbeta CDR3 rearrangement, sequence reads were collapsed and filtered. Productive Simpson clonality was computed per sample as the square root of Simpson's diversity index over productive rearrangements. TCRdb retrieved this table from immuneACCESS and kept in-frame rearrangements only. Not all clones are present; in checked studies, unresolved V genes account for under half, and no reason is known for the remainder. V, J and clone size are taken as reported in that table, and D and trimming were inferred from the DNA itself. Across this sample there are a few hundred thousand clones, with roughly 90% seen only once. In total, the top ten clones hold about 7.6% of the sample.

V lost 5 bases and J lost 2 bases, and the count of bases not matched to a germline gene is 6. Sequences LNHDA (CDR1) and SQIVND (CDR2) are obtained from the germline V gene (reference sequence). From the cysteine up to the phenylalanine, the CDR3 has a length of 15 residues. Just CDR3 DNA is preserved here, 45 bases in frame from base 1. Notes on this clone: Its antigen has not been determined. There are no base qualities to consult, and no much larger clone falls within one base.

One collaborating source in Seattle enrolled patients during active infection and followed them longitudinally through the course of disease. The collaborating institutions used their own protocols to collect whole blood in K2EDTA tubes. For TCRbeta analysis, collaborators shipped samples as frozen whole blood, isolated PBMCs, or DNA extracted from either of those sample types. The sample comprised peripheral blood. The receptor was isolated from a woman in her fifties or sixties with COVID-19, enrolled during active disease. The sequence links TRBV19 to TRBJ2-1, with 7 bases matching TRBD1. This receptor has the CDR3 CASSPGRGTYNEQFF. The DNA sequence reads TGTGCCAGTAGTCCCGGCAGGGGGACCTACAATGAGCAGTTCTTC. Extended through the reference TRBV19 and TRBJ2-1 proteins, this CDR3 yields the full variable domain: DGGITQSPKYLFRKEGQNVTLSCEQNLNHDAMYWYRQDPGQGLRLIYYSQIVNDFQKGDIAEGYSVSREKKESFPLTVTSAQKNPTAFYLCASSPGRGTYNEQFFGPGTRLTVL.